Following are 23 T cell receptor beta chains from one sample sequenced in a study of T cells in Graves' hyperthyroidism and ophthalmopathy. From RNA transcripts, TCR beta CDR3 regions were amplified. The HTBI primer set was used in a first-round RT-PCR of the TCR CDR3. MiXCR was run by TCRdb on the multiplex PCR reads, yielding one entry per CDR3 protein. The sample carries about 600,000 distinct CDR3 sequences, approximately 15% recorded once. Input material: blood. The receptors stem from a woman between 40 and 55 years old with Graves' ophthalmopathy.

The V call is TRBV19, the J call TRBJ2-1; no clear D. V shed 5 bases and J shed 0 bases, with 11 bases lying between them. This CDR3 is built from 15 residues. Germline assignment: CDR1 LNHDA and CDR2 SQIVND (reference sequence). CDR3 sequence reads: CASSSVWSSYNEQFF. In DNA form, the CDR3 reads TGTGCCAGTAGTTCTGTTTGGAGCTCCTACAATGAGCAGTTCTTC.

This clonotype was seen a few times. This sequence may be a read error, since a much larger clone differs from it by one base. The chain couples TRBV2 to TRBJ2-3; 10 bases align to TRBD2. Germline CDR1 reads SNHLY; CDR2 reads FYNNEI. V gave up 7 bases and J gave up 4 bases; unmatched junction bases: 5. The CDR3 has 14 amino acids. Here the CDR3 reads CASTVAGGADTQYF. DNA for the CDR3: TGTGCCAGCACCGTAGCGGGGGGCGCAGATACGCAGTATTTT. Using reference TRBV2 and TRBJ2-3 for the parts outside the CDR3, the full variable domain is EPEVTQTPSHQVTQMGQEVILRCVPISNHLYFYWYRQILGQKVEFLVSFYNNEISEKSEIFDDQFSVERPDGSNFTLKIRSTKLEDSAMYFCASTVAGGADTQYFGPGTRLTVL.

Comment on this clonotype: A much bigger clone sits one base away, suggesting this may be a read error. The chain links TRBV5-1 to TRBJ2-1; 12 bases match TRBD2. The end of the DNA fits TRBJ2-7 better, so the J call may be wrong. The CDR3 runs 18 residues. Per the germline V gene, CDR1 is SGHRS and CDR2 is YFSETQ. CDR3 nucleotide sequence: TGCGCCAGCAGCTCAGCCACCGGACTAGCGGGGTCCTACAATGAGCAGTACTTC. This sequence encodes CASSSATGLAGSYNEQYF.

This chain uses TRBV14 with TRBJ2-5; the D gene could be TRBD1 or TRBD2 (6 bases each). Deletions cut 3 bases from V and 3 bases from J, with 17 bases between. The CDR3 consists of 16 residues. The germline gives CDR1 SGHDN, CDR2 FVKESK. The CDR3 nucleotides are TGTGCCAGCAGCCATGGGCGTCCGGGGGCCAAAGAGACCCAGTACTTC. Translating gives CASSHGRPGAKETQYF.

This clonotype was recorded at least ten times. V gene TRBV12-3 or TRBV12-4 combines with J gene TRBJ2-1; 15 bases fit TRBD2. The CDR3 runs to 16 residues. With 5 bases clipped from V and 6 bases from J, the junction kept 5 bases outside the gene matches. The DNA of the CDR3 is TGTGCCAGCAGTCCGCGGACTAGCGGGGGGGGCAATGAGCAGTTCTTC. Residues: CASSPRTSGGGNEQFF.

This clonotype has a handful of counts. In DNA, the CDR3 is TGTGCCAGCAGCCAAGATCTGGCGGGGGGGCAATACAATGAGCAGTTCTTC. Translating it yields CASSQDLAGGQYNEQFF. The chain employs TRBV3-1 and TRBJ2-1, with 9 bases lining up with TRBD2. Germline V gene lookup returns CDR1 LGHDT and CDR2 YNNKEL (reference sequence). Unmatched junction bases numbered 7, after V lost 0 bases and J lost 4 bases. The CDR3 consists of 17 residues.

This clonotype turned up a few times. The rearrangement uses TRBV5-8 and TRBJ1-1; the D is unclear. This CDR3 has 15 residues. Germline assignment: CDR1 SGHTS and CDR2 YDEGEE. V lost 0 bases and J 0 bases, leaving 9 bases between the germline ends. For the CDR3, the DNA is TGTGCCAGCAGCTTGGACCAAGCCATGAACACTGAAGCTTTCTTT. The encoded protein is CASSLDQAMNTEAFF. Drawing the rest from reference TRBV5-8 and TRBJ1-1, the complete variable domain is EAGVTQSPTHLIKTRGQQATLRCSPISGHTSVYWYQQALGLGLQFLLWYDEGEERNRGNFPPRFSGRQFPNYSSELNVNALELEDSALYLCASSLDQAMNTEAFFGQGTRLTVV.

The V call is TRBV12-3 or TRBV12-4, the J call TRBJ2-2; 8 bases align to TRBD1. J lost 5 bases, V lost 6 bases, and 8 bases had no gene match. The CDR3 consists of 15 residues. CDR3 loop: CASSTWTGFTGELFF. DNA of the CDR3: TGTGCCAGCAGCACCTGGACAGGGTTTACCGGGGAGCTGTTTTTT.

The V and J genes are TRBV4-1 and TRBJ1-2, with D perhaps TRBD1 (6 bases). The V and J ends lost 0 bases and 3 bases respectively, with 11 bases between them. The CDR3 sequence is 15 residues long. Germline-derived CDR1 and CDR2 are MGHRA and YSYEKL. The CDR3 nucleotides read TGCGCCAGCAGCCAAGATGCGGACAGTGACTATGGCTACACCTTC. It encodes CASSQDADSDYGYTF.

This clonotype turned up a few times. The chain links TRBV20-1 to TRBJ1-1; tentative D call: TRBD1 (6 bases). CDR1 and CDR2 (germline): DFQATT, SNEGSKA (reference sequence). The V gene lost 3 bases and the J gene lost 10 bases, with 15 bases spanning the gap. This CDR3 is built from 12 residues. CDR3 sequence: CSARVTGFAAFF. CDR3 in DNA: TGCAGTGCTAGGGTAACAGGGTTCGCAGCTTTCTTT.

This clonotype was picked up many times. The genes are TRBV6-1 and TRBJ1-2; the D gene is possibly TRBD1 (5 bases). The CDR3 loop spans 15 amino acids. V gave up 5 bases and J gave up 4 bases, with 17 bases separating them. Germline assignment: CDR1 MNHNS and CDR2 SASEGT. CDR3 residues: CASSPYRGDVYGYTF. CDR3 DNA sequence: TGTGCCAGCAGTCCTTACCGGGGGGACGTCTATGGCTACACCTTC.

The V gene is TRBV19, the J gene TRBJ1-1; 7 nucleotides align to TRBD1. Unmatched junction bases numbered 14, after V lost 10 bases and J lost 0 bases. Germline V CDR1 and CDR2: LNHDA, SQIVND (reference sequence). CDR3 length: 16 amino acids. The chain's CDR3 is CATQVTGKLVNTEAFF. The CDR3 DNA reads as TGTGCCACCCAAGTGACAGGGAAGTTAGTGAACACTGAAGCTTTCTTT. Complete variable domain (other parts from reference TRBV19 and TRBJ1-1): DGGITQSPKYLFRKEGQNVTLSCEQNLNHDAMYWYRQDPGQGLRLIYYSQIVNDFQKGDIAEGYSVSREKKESFPLTVTSAQKNPTAFYLCATQVTGKLVNTEAFFGQGTRLTVV.

This clonotype has a handful of counts. V is TRBV4-1 and J is TRBJ2-7, with 8 bases matching TRBD1. V lost 5 bases and J lost 2; bases outside the gene matches: 8. Germline loops: CDR1 MGHRA, CDR2 YSYEKL. The CDR3 is 15 amino acids. As DNA, the CDR3 is TGCGCCAGCAGCGGGCCCGGGACAGGAGCCTACGAGCAGTACTTC. Its protein product is CASSGPGTGAYEQYF.

This clonotype occurred a few times. The J gene is TRBJ1-4, the V gene TRBV2; 7 bases are a match to TRBD1. Germline loops: CDR1 SNHLY, CDR2 FYNNEI. The V segment lost 6 bases and the J segment 3 bases; nucleotides outside the gene matches: 4. The CDR3 consists of 14 residues. The CDR3 sequence: CASSAQGANEKLFF. The CDR3, as DNA: TGTGCCAGCAGCGCCCAGGGGGCTAATGAAAAACTGTTTTTT.

In this sample, this clonotype turned up many times. The chain carries TRBV12-5 and TRBJ2-3, with 7 nucleotides matching TRBD2. J was trimmed by 2 bases and V by 5 bases; bases with no gene match: 4. Per the germline V gene, CDR1 is LGHNT and CDR2 is FRNRAP. This CDR3 is built from 14 residues. The CDR3 nucleotides are TGTGCTAGTGGTGGGGGGGAAATCACAGATACGCAGTATTTT. This sequence encodes CASGGGEITDTQYF.

V and J are TRBV5-1 and TRBJ1-2; 7 positions match TRBD1. The CDR3 runs 14 residues. The trim removed 2 bases at V and 8 bases at J, leaving 9 bases unmatched. The germline CDR1 and CDR2 sequences are SGHRS and YFSETQ. This CDR3 is CASSFTTGVEGYTF. The CDR3 region has the DNA TGCGCCAGCAGCTTCACTACAGGGGTTGAAGGCTACACCTTC.

This clonotype was detected many times. V is TRBV20-1 and J is TRBJ2-5, with D possibly being TRBD1 (6 bases). Looked up from germline, CDR1 is DFQATT and CDR2 is SNEGSKA (reference sequence). The CDR3 sequence is 15 residues long. V was trimmed by 6 bases and J by 4 bases, leaving 21 bases between them. CDR3: CSAIDSSAGVETQYF. DNA of the CDR3: TGCAGTGCAATAGATTCCTCTGCAGGGGTAGAGACCCAGTACTTC.

This clonotype was observed a few times. The chain uses TRBV19 and TRBJ1-2, with D possibly TRBD1 on 5 matching bases. From germline, CDR1 is LNHDA and CDR2 SQIVND (reference sequence). The ends were cut back, 0 bases at V and 8 bases at J, with 22 bases in the middle. CDR3 length: 17 residues. The CDR3: CASSIDVGTARAGGYTF. In DNA, the CDR3 is TGTGCCAGTAGTATAGATGTAGGGACGGCAAGAGCAGGAGGCTACACCTTC.

This clonotype was seen a few times. The junction departs from the called germline gene at one end, perhaps through a read error. The chain couples TRBV11-2 to TRBJ2-1; D uncertain. The length of the CDR3 is 15 residues. Germline CDR1 is SGHAT and CDR2 is FQNNGV. The CDR3 protein is CTSSLDQLIRDEQFF. The DNA for the CDR3 is TGTACCAGCAGCTTAGATCAACTGATTCGCGATGAGCAGTTCTTC.

This chain connects TRBV30 to TRBJ2-7; 9 bases are shared with TRBD2. After removal of 4 bases from V and 2 bases from J, the junction contained 3 bases not matched to a gene. CDR3 size: 13 residues. CDR1 and CDR2 from the germline V gene are GTSNPN and SVGIG (reference sequence). The CDR3 sequence is CAWTGTSTYEQYF. CDR3 nucleotide sequence: TGTGCCTGGACCGGGACTAGCACCTACGAGCAGTACTTC.

The chain recombines TRBV10-3 with TRBJ2-3, with D maybe TRBD1 (5 bases). The V end lost 3 bases, the J end lost 2 bases, and 12 bases lay between the germline ends. The CDR3 spans 15 residues. CDR1 and CDR2 from the germline V gene are ENHRY and SYGVKD. CDR3 DNA: TGTGCCATCAGTGATTGGGCAGGGAACACAGATACGCAGTATTTT. Protein sequence: CAISDWAGNTDTQYF.

J is TRBJ1-4 and V is TRBV4-1; D remains ambiguous. The length of the CDR3 is 15 residues. Germline loops: CDR1 MGHRA, CDR2 YSYEKL. Trimming shortened V by 1 base and J by 3 bases, and 9 bases separated the two germline ends. The CDR3 DNA follows: TGCGCCAGCAGCCAAGGGGGTATAGCTAATGAAAAACTGTTTTTT. Its translation is CASSQGGIANEKLFF.

The V call is TRBV3-1, the J call TRBJ1-3, with 8 bases aligning to TRBD1. Germline V gene lookup returns CDR1 LGHDT and CDR2 YNNKEL (reference sequence). The V and J ends lost 6 bases and 2 bases, in that order; junction bases with no gene match: 9. The CDR3 sequence is 16 residues long. The CDR3 DNA reads as TGTGCCAGCAGACCGGACAGGGACTACCCTGGAAACACCATATATTTT. Amino acid sequence: CASRPDRDYPGNTIYF.